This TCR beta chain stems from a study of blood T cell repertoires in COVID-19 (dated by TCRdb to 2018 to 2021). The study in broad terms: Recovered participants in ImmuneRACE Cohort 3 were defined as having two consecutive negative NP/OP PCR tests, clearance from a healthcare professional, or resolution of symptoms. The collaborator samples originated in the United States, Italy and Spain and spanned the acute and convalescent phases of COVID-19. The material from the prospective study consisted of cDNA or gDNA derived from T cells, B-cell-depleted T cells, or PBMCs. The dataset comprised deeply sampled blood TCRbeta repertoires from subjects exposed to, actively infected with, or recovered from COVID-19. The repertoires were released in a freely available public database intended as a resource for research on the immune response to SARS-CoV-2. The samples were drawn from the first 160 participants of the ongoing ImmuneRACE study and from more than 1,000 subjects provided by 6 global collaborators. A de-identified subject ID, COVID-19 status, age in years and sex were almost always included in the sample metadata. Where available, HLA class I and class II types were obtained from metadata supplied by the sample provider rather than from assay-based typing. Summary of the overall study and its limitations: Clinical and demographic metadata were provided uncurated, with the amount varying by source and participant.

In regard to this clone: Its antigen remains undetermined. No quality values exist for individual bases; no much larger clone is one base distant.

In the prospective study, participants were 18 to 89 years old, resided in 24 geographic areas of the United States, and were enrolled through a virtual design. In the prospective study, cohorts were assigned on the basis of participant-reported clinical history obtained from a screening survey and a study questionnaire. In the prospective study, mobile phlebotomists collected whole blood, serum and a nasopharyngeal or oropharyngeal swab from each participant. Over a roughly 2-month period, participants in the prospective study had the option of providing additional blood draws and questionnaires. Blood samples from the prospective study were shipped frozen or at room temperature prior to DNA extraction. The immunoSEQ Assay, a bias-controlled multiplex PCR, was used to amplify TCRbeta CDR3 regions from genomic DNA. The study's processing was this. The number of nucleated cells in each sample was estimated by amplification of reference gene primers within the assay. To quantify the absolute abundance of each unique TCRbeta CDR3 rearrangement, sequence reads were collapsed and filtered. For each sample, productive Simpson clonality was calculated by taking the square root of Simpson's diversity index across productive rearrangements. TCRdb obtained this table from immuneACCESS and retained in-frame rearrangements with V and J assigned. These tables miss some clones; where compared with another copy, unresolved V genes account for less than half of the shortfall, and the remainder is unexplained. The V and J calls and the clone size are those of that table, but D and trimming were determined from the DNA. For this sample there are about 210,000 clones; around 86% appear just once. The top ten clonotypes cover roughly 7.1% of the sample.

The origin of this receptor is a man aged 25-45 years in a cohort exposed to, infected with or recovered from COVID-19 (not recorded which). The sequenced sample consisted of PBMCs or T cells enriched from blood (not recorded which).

The CDR3 protein is CASSPTGNGNQPQHF. The base sequence is TGTGCCAGCAGCCCAACAGGGAACGGCAATCAGCCCCAGCATTTT. The sequence links TRBV9 to TRBJ1-5; the D segment could be TRBD1, given 6 matching bases. At the junction V is shortened by 4 bases and J by 2 bases, with 13 bases in between. CDR1 and CDR2, per the germline V gene, are SGDLS and YYNGEE. The CDR3 contains 15 residues, cysteine and phenylalanine counted. Only the CDR3 portion is preserved as DNA: 45 bases, with reading frame beginning at the first base.